Listed below are T cell receptor beta chains from one sample, sequenced in a study of T-cell reconstitution after alpha-beta-depleted transplantation in children. MiXCR was run by TCRdb on the PCR reads, yielding one entry per CDR3 protein. This table has approximately 400,000 distinct CDR3 sequences, under 20% appearing once. The starting material was PBMCs, mostly from graft donor cells, obtained 360 days after TCRalphabeta/CD19-depleted stem cell transplant. Every receptor here comes from a boy in the first two years of life who had a stem cell transplant for Wiskott-Aldrich syndrome, so the T cells may come from the graft donor. CDR3s include the opening cysteine and the closing phenylalanine or tryptophan. The D gene is left open where the match is weak. Where a row states a size, it is once, few, many or the class of an expanded clone; other rows omit it.

j_call	v_call	clone_size	d_call	cdr3_nt	cdr3_aa
TRBJ2-1	TRBV20-1	.	.	TGCAGTGCTAGACAGACTCGGCCCTCCTACAATGAGCAGTTCTTC	CSARQTRPSYNEQFF
TRBJ2-3	TRBV7-9	few	TRBD1	TGTGCCAGCAGCTTAGGACAGGGGGCGCTTTATACGCAGTATTTT	CASSLGQGALYTQYF
TRBJ2-1	TRBV27	.	TRBD2	TGTGCCAGCAGTTTATTCGGGAGGGGGGGCAATGAGCAGTTCTTC	CASSLFGRGGNEQFF
TRBJ2-1	TRBV13	few	.	TGTGCCAGCAGCTTATGGACAGGGAGGGACGGCAATGAGCAGTTCTTC	CASSLWTGRDGNEQFF
TRBJ2-3	TRBV4-1	.	.	TGCGCCAGCAGCCAATTCGGCAGGGAGTTTGATACGCAGTATTTT	CASSQFGREFDTQYF
TRBJ2-6	TRBV5-1	.	.	TGCGCCAGCAGCTTGAGGGTACGTCCCTCTGGGGCCAACGTCCTGACTTTC	CASSLRVRPSGANVLTF
TRBJ1-1	TRBV15	.	.	TGTGCCACCAGTCAGCTTAGAAACACTGAAGCTTTCTTT	CATSQLRNTEAFF
TRBJ2-1	TRBV29-1	.	TRBD2	TGCAGCGCCTGGACTAGCGGGGGGGGGTTTTACAATGAGCAGTTCTTC	CSAWTSGGGFYNEQFF
TRBJ2-1	TRBV27	few	TRBD2	TGTGCCAGCAGTTTATCCCTTGGACTAGCGCCAAACAATGAGCAGTTCTTC	CASSLSLGLAPNNEQFF
TRBJ2-7	TRBV18	.	.	TGTGCCAGCTCACCAGGTTCAGGGCCGTACGAGCAGTACTTC	CASSPGSGPYEQYF
TRBJ1-6	TRBV19	.	TRBD1	TGTGCCAGTAGTAGAGGGACAGGGAATAATTCACCCCTCCACTTT	CASSRGTGNNSPLHF
TRBJ2-3	TRBV7-6	few	.	TGTGCCAGCAGCCGCGCACCTTTACGGACAGATACGCAGTATTTT	CASSRAPLRTDTQYF
TRBJ2-5	TRBV24-1	.	TRBD2	TGTGCCACCAGTGATCGGGGTAGCGGGGACGGAGAGACCCAGTACTTC	CATSDRGSGDGETQYF
TRBJ2-1	TRBV11-2	few	TRBD2	TGTGCCAGCAGCTTAGTCGGGACTACCAACAATGAGCAGTTCTTC	CASSLVGTTNNEQFF
TRBJ2-1	TRBV12-3/TRBV12-4	few	.	TGTGCCAGCAGTCCCCGACTAGACTCCTACAATGAGCAGTTCTTC	CASSPRLDSYNEQFF
TRBJ2-7	TRBV7-9	.	.	TGTGCCAGCAGCTCCGCCCGGGATAGCTCCTACGAGCAGTACTTC	CASSSARDSSYEQYF
TRBJ2-7	TRBV21-1	few	.	TGTGCCAGCAGCAAGGGGGCGTACGAGCAGTACTTC	CASSKGAYEQYF
TRBJ2-5	TRBV20-1	.	.	TGCAGTGCCCAGGCGGGGGCGGGGGATCAAGAGACCCAGTACTTC	CSAQAGAGDQETQYF
TRBJ2-3	TRBV20-1	.	.	TGCAGTGCCCCCCGCGGGCCTATCACAGATACGCAGTATTTT	CSAPRGPITDTQYF
TRBJ1-1	TRBV20-1	.	.	TGCAGTGCTAGAAACATGAACACTGAAGCTTTCTTT	CSARNMNTEAFF
TRBJ1-6	TRBV10-3	.	.	TGTGCCGGGGCAAGCTCCTATAATTCACCCCTCCACTTT	CAGASSYNSPLHF
TRBJ2-1	TRBV15	.	TRBD2	TGTGCCACCAGCCGCGGGAGGTCCTACAATGAGCAGTTCTTC	CATSRGRSYNEQFF
TRBJ2-1	TRBV6-2/TRBV6-3	.	.	TGTGCCAGCAGTTACTCCAGAGACAATGAGCAGTTCTTC	CASSYSRDNEQFF
TRBJ2-2	TRBV20-1	few	.	TGCAGTGCTAGTTCGCGAGCAAAGGGGGAGCTGTTTTTT	CSASSRAKGELFF
TRBJ2-5	TRBV7-2	few	.	TGTGCCAGCAGCTTGCAGGGCAACCAAGAGACCCAGTACTTC	CASSLQGNQETQYF
TRBJ2-3	TRBV27	few	.	TGTGCCAGCAGGCTTTTAGGGCTCACAGATACGCAGTATTTT	CASRLLGLTDTQYF
TRBJ2-7	TRBV11-1	many	TRBD2	TGTGCCAGCAGCTCTCCGCGGTCTAGCGGGAGTGGGGGCTCCTACGAGCAGTACTTC	CASSSPRSSGSGGSYEQYF
TRBJ2-7	TRBV20-1	.	.	TGCAGTGCCCGGACAGCTACGAGCTCCTACGAGCAGTACTTC	CSARTATSSYEQYF
TRBJ2-3	TRBV7-9	many	TRBD2	TGTGCCAGCAGCTTAAGACGGGAGGGCCTCCGCACAGATACGCAGTATTTT	CASSLRREGLRTDTQYF
TRBJ2-2	TRBV5-5	few	.	TGTGCCAGCACCCCCCGCCGGGGAAGAGACCGGTATGGGGAGCTGTTTTTT	CASTPRRGRDRYGELFF
TRBJ2-5	TRBV10-2	few	TRBD2	TGCGCCAGCAGTAACGGGGGGGAGACCCAGTACTTC	CASSNGGETQYF
TRBJ2-1	TRBV12-3/TRBV12-4	many	.	TGTGCCAGCAGTTTTGGGGTAGATTATGAGCAGTTCTTC	CASSFGVDYEQFF
TRBJ2-7	TRBV29-1	many	.	TGCAGCGTTGTGGGAAGGCTTACCTACGAGCAGTACTTC	CSVVGRLTYEQYF
TRBJ1-6	TRBV25-1	.	.	TGTGCCAGCAGGGAAGGCAGGGTGGACTCACCCCTCCACTTT	CASREGRVDSPLHF
TRBJ2-7	TRBV24-1	many	.	TGTGCCACCAGATTATACAGGGAGGTCGACGAGCAGTACTTC	CATRLYREVDEQYF
TRBJ1-4	TRBV20-1	.	.	TGCAGTGGTCGCAGGGACGGCCGAAATGAAAAACTGTTTTTT	CSGRRDGRNEKLFF
TRBJ1-2	TRBV24-1	.	TRBD1	TGTGCCACCAGTGAACAGGGGCGCGACTACACCTTC	CATSEQGRDYTF
TRBJ2-3	TRBV7-2	few	.	TGTGCCAGCAGCTTGGGCCAATACACAGATACGCAGTATTTT	CASSLGQYTDTQYF
TRBJ2-2	TRBV4-1	.	TRBD2	TGCGCCAGCAGCCAAGAGGGAGGGAAATGGACCGGGGAGCTGTTTTTT	CASSQEGGKWTGELFF
TRBJ1-2	TRBV4-1	.	.	TGCGCCAGCAGCCAAGACCGGACGGCGAGTAATGGCTACACCTTC	CASSQDRTASNGYTF
TRBJ2-7	TRBV20-1	.	TRBD2	TGCAGTGCTAGTCAAATAGCGGGAGGGCCCTTCCACGAGCAGTACTTC	CSASQIAGGPFHEQYF
TRBJ1-1	TRBV5-5	few	TRBD1	TGTGCCAGCAGCTGGCGCCTAGGGACAGCACCCGAAGCTTTCTTT	CASSWRLGTAPEAFF
TRBJ2-7	TRBV15	.	.	TGTGCCACCAGCAGAGTTCCCAGTAAGGGGTACGAGCAGTACTTC	CATSRVPSKGYEQYF
TRBJ2-2	TRBV19	.	.	TGTGCCAGTAGAGAGTGGACAGTGAACACCGGGGAGCTGTTTTTT	CASREWTVNTGELFF
TRBJ1-3	TRBV6-1	few	TRBD1	TGTGCCAGCAGGGGGGACAGCCGATACTCTGGAAACACCATATATTTT	CASRGDSRYSGNTIYF
TRBJ1-2	TRBV20-1	.	.	TGCAGTGCTAGAGGAAGGGGAGGGACTAACTATGGCTACACCTTC	CSARGRGGTNYGYTF
TRBJ2-1	TRBV11-3	.	TRBD2	TGTGCCAGCAGCTCCCGTGGTGACATGGGACTAGCGGGGAGCTCCTACAATGAGCAGTTCTTC	CASSSRGDMGLAGSSYNEQFF
TRBJ2-3	TRBV7-7	few	.	TGTGCCAGCAGCCCGACTGGAGAACCCACAGATACGCAGTATTTT	CASSPTGEPTDTQYF